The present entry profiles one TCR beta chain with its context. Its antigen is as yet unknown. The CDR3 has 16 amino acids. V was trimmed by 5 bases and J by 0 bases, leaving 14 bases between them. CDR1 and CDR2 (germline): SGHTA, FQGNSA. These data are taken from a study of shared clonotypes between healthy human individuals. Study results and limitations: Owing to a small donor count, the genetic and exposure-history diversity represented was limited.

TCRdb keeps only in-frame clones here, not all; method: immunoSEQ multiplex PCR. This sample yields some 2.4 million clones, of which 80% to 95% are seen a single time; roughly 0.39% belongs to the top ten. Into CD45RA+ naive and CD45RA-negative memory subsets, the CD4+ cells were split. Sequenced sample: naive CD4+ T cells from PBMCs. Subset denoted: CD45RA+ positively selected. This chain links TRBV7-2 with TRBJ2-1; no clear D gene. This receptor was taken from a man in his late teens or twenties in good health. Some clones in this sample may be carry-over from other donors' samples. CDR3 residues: CASSRRTGGSYNEQFF. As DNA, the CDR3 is TGTGCCAGCAGCCGACGGACGGGTGGCTCCTACAATGAGCAGTTCTTC.